Here is one T cell receptor (beta chain) with its context. This clone's antigen is unknown. Qualities for individual bases were not recorded, and no much larger clone is one base off. The germline V gene provides CDR1 SGHVS and CDR2 FNYEAQ. The CDR3 runs 16 amino acids, cysteine and phenylalanine included. The kept DNA is CDR3 alone, 48 bases in frame from the first base. V is cut by 1 base and J by 2 bases, and the space between the germline ends is 15 bases. The immunoSEQ Assay, a bias-controlled multiplex PCR, was used to amplify TCRbeta CDR3 regions from genomic DNA. The authors' pipeline ran thus. Nucleated cell counts per sample were estimated from amplification of reference gene primers within the assay. To quantify the absolute abundance of each unique TCRbeta CDR3 rearrangement, sequence reads were collapsed and filtered. For each sample, productive Simpson clonality was calculated by taking the square root of Simpson's diversity index across productive rearrangements. The table was pulled from immuneACCESS by TCRdb, which kept in-frame rearrangements only. Such tables lose some clones; where checked, under half of the loss comes from unresolved V genes, and the rest has no known cause. V and J calls plus clone size are reproduced from that table; the DNA served to infer D and trimming. Present in this sample are 200,000 to 300,000 clones, about four fifths of which were seen just once. The ten top clones hold 3.4% of the sample.

The collaborating institutions used their own protocols to collect whole blood in K2EDTA tubes. Collaborator samples were shipped for TCRbeta analysis as frozen whole blood, isolated PBMCs, or DNA extracted from either sample type. This specimen belongs to a study of blood T cell repertoires in COVID-19 (dated by TCRdb to the early 2020s). In the study overall: The collaborator samples originated in the United States, Italy and Spain and spanned the acute and convalescent phases of COVID-19. The dataset comprised deeply sampled blood TCRbeta repertoires from subjects exposed to, actively infected with, or recovered from COVID-19. Samples were obtained from the ongoing ImmuneRACE study (first 160 participants) and from 950 to 1,500 subjects provided by 6 global collaborators. The material from the prospective study consisted of cDNA or gDNA derived from T cells, B-cell-depleted T cells, or PBMCs. The repertoires were released in a freely available public database intended as a resource for research on the immune response to SARS-CoV-2. Where available, HLA class I and class II types were taken from metadata supplied by the sample provider and were not determined by assay-based typing. A de-identified subject ID, COVID-19 status, age in years and sex were almost always included in the sample metadata. Overall study outcomes, separate from this receptor: Clinical and demographic metadata were provided uncurated, with the amount varying by source and participant.

This clonotype was sampled from a woman between 18 and 29 years old with acute or convalescent COVID-19. Recombination joined TRBV7-6 with TRBJ2-7, with TRBD2 perhaps the D gene, on 6 matching bases. The specimen sequenced was peripheral blood. The DNA sequence reads TGTGCCAGCAGCTTAGGATGGCAGGAGGGGACCTACGAGCAGTACTTC. The resulting protein is CASSLGWQEGTYEQYF.